This TCR beta chain was identified in a study of T-cell reconstitution after alpha-beta-depleted transplantation in children. This clonotype was found many times. Its cognate antigen is unknown. Study-wide findings and caveats: At day 60, the high TCRbeta diversity found in some patients originated from recipient T cells and thymic progenitors that had survived. Alpha-beta T cells present about two months after transplant were reported to originate from several hundred expanded graft clones. Newly made T cells mostly supplied T-cell counts and diversity one year after transplant.

Unique molecular identifiers were incorporated during preparation of the TCRbeta library. TCRdb used MiXCR to reprocess the PCR reads, holding one entry per CDR3 protein. Among about 280,000 distinct CDR3 sequences listed, around a tenth were seen once. This TCR came from a male patient aged 2 to 10 who had a stem cell transplant for chronic granulomatous disease, so the T cells may come from the graft donor. The material sequenced was peripheral blood, taken 180 days after TCRalphabeta/CD19-depleted stem cell transplant.

CDR3 amino acids: CSARDSRENQPQHF. CDR3 nucleotide sequence: TGCAGTGCTAGAGATAGCAGGGAGAATCAGCCCCAGCATTTT. J is TRBJ1-5 and V is TRBV20-1; a weak D match, TRBD1 (5 bases). Germline-derived CDR1 and CDR2 are DFQATT and SNEGSKA (reference sequence). The CDR3 covers 14 residues. V shed 0 bases and J shed 4 bases, with 10 bases lying between them.